This entry lists 17 T cell receptor beta chains sequenced from one sample in a study of response to subunit inactivated influenza vaccine. Each CDR3 protein gets one entry after TCRdb re-called the RT-PCR reads with MiXCR. The table shows 500,000 to 550,000 distinct CDR3 sequences, with around 8% occurring only once. Material: PBMCs from blood, obtained less than 30 months after vaccination. The source is a man aged 45-69 years who received an inactivated influenza vaccine.

This clonotype was detected only a few times. This chain connects TRBV4-2 to TRBJ1-2; 8 positions agree with TRBD1. The CDR3 is 15 amino acids. CDR1 is LGHNA and CDR2 is YNFKEQ in the germline V gene. V shed 0 bases and J 7 bases; nucleotides not matched to a gene: 7. For the CDR3, the DNA is TGTGCCAGCAGCCAAGAGGGTTCCGGACAGGGTGGCTACACCTTC. This codes for CASSQEGSGQGGYTF.

This clonotype was seen many times. This chain connects TRBV28 to TRBJ2-3; TRBD2 aligns across 10 bases. Germline lookup yields CDR1 MDHEN and CDR2 SYDVKM. The trim removed 5 bases at V and 5 bases at J, leaving 4 bases unmatched. The CDR3 contains 14 residues. The CDR3 nucleotides are TGTGCCAGCAGTACTAGCGGGATGGGAGATACGCAGTATTTT. It is translated as CASSTSGMGDTQYF.

This clonotype was observed a few times. This chain connects TRBV29-1 to TRBJ1-1, with 7 bases lining up with TRBD1. Per the germline V gene, CDR1 is SQVTM and CDR2 is ANQGSEA. V gave up 7 bases and J gave up 4 bases; unmatched junction bases: 9. The CDR3 spans 13 residues. This CDR3 is CSEYRGRGTEAFF. CDR3 nucleotides: TGCAGCGAGTACAGGGGTAGGGGCACTGAAGCTTTCTTT. The full variable domain, its missing parts supplied by reference TRBV29-1 and TRBJ1-1, is SAVISQKPSRDICQRGTSLTIQCQVDSQVTMMFWYRQQPGQSLTLIATANQGSEATYESGFVIDKFPISRPNLTFSTLTVSNMSPEDSSIYLCSEYRGRGTEAFFGQGTRLTVV.

This clonotype was observed a handful of times. V usage is TRBV4-3 and J usage is TRBJ2-2; 8 bases match TRBD2. The ends lost 0 bases at V and 0 bases at J; junction bases unmatched: 3. The germline CDR1 and CDR2 sequences are LGHNA and YSLEER. The CDR3 runs 17 residues. CDR3 nucleotide sequence: TGCGCCAGCAGCCAAGAAGCACTAGCGGCGAACACCGGGGAGCTGTTTTTT. Translation: CASSQEALAANTGELFF.

The V gene is TRBV4-2, the J gene TRBJ2-4; 8 nucleotides align to TRBD1. Germline values: CDR1 LGHNA, CDR2 YNFKEQ. V was pared by 0 bases and J by 7 bases, with 8 bases of the junction left unmatched. The CDR3 contains 16 residues. The CDR3 DNA reads as TGTGCCAGCAGCCAAGATGGGGCAGGGGGCAGGAACATTCAGTACTTC. This translates into CASSQDGAGGRNIQYF.

This clonotype was counted between two and nine times. J is TRBJ2-1 and V is TRBV27; TRBD2 aligns across 8 bases. Germline CDR1 reads MNHEY; CDR2 reads SMNVEV (reference sequence). V was pared by 3 bases and J by 6 bases, with 13 bases of the junction left unmatched. The CDR3 spans 17 residues. The CDR3 sequence is CASSFLLSGGRTNEQFF. CDR3 DNA sequence: TGTGCCAGCAGTTTCTTACTCAGCGGGGGTAGAACCAATGAGCAGTTCTTC.

This clonotype was counted ten times or more. V and J are TRBV7-3 and TRBJ2-1; D gene unclear. This CDR3 contains 13 residues. Trimming took off 0 bases at V and 5 bases at J, with 5 bases between the two ends. CDR1 and CDR2 (germline): SGHTA, FQGTGA. Here the CDR3 reads CASSLTSDNEQFF. The CDR3 DNA is TGTGCCAGCAGCTTAACTTCGGACAATGAGCAGTTCTTC.

This clonotype was detected ten times or more. The V and J genes are TRBV6-5 and TRBJ2-3; 7 positions match TRBD1. Looked up from germline, CDR1 is MNHEY and CDR2 is SVGAGI. Losses at the gene ends were 6 bases for V and 5 bases for J; bases not matched to a gene: 2. This CDR3 has 12 residues. This chain's CDR3 is CASSRQGDTQYF. CDR3 sequence (DNA): TGTGCCAGCAGCCGACAGGGAGATACGCAGTATTTT.

The chain uses TRBV20-1 and TRBJ1-2; D gene ambiguous. V dropped 3 bases and J dropped 6 bases, with 14 bases sitting between them. CDR1 DFQATT and CDR2 SNEGSKA come from the germline V gene (reference sequence). The CDR3 has 13 residues. The CDR3 is CSARNGITDGYTF. CDR3 bases: TGCAGTGCTAGGAACGGGATCACGGATGGCTACACCTTC.

The chain employs TRBV5-6 and TRBJ1-2; D is unresolved. Trimming shortened V by 4 bases and J by 4 bases, and 8 bases separated the two germline ends. Germline values: CDR1 SGHDT, CDR2 YYEEEE. There are 12 residues in the CDR3. The CDR3 reads CASSPRVYGYTF. The CDR3 DNA sequence: TGTGCCAGCAGCCCGAGGGTCTATGGCTACACCTTC.

This clonotype was recorded a few times. The gene calls are TRBV24-1 and TRBJ2-5; a possible D gene is TRBD1 (5 bases). Trimming cost V 4 bases and J 2 bases, with 13 bases left between them. This CDR3 is built from 15 residues. Germline values: CDR1 KGHDR, CDR2 SFDVKD. This CDR3 reads CATSETRQRQETQYF. CDR3 bases: TGTGCCACCAGTGAGACGAGACAGCGACAAGAGACCCAGTACTTC.

This clonotype has at least ten counts. This chain uses TRBV24-1 with TRBJ2-1, with 8 bases fitting TRBD2. The germline V gene has CDR1 KGHDR and CDR2 SFDVKD. With 6 bases clipped from V and 6 bases from J, the junction kept 12 bases outside the gene matches. The CDR3 extends over 16 amino acids. This CDR3 reads CATSSLGTSGANEQFF. CDR3 sequence (DNA): TGTGCCACCAGTAGTCTGGGAACTAGCGGAGCCAATGAGCAGTTCTTC.

There are a few counts of this clonotype. The CDR3 DNA reads TGCAGCGTTTCTGTTTCGAGCGGGAGTGAGCAGTTCTTC. Its protein product is CSVSVSSGSEQFF. This chain connects TRBV29-1 to TRBJ2-1, with 8 bases aligning to TRBD2. V shed 5 bases, J shed 9 bases, and the junction held 9 bases outside the gene matches. The V gene's germline CDR1 is SQVTM and CDR2 ANQGSEA. CDR3 length: 13 residues.

This clonotype occurred many times. The chain uses TRBV12-3 or TRBV12-4 and TRBJ1-3; no definite D call. Trimming took off 6 bases at V and 2 bases at J, with 8 bases between the two ends. The CDR3 spans 13 residues. CDR3 in DNA: TGTGCCAGCAGACCCAGAACTGGAAACACCATATATTTT. This encodes CASRPRTGNTIYF.

In its sample, this clonotype was seen a few times. The genes are TRBV9 and TRBJ2-4, with 7 positions matching TRBD2. V dropped 4 bases and J dropped 5; count of bases not matched to a gene: 6. Germline CDR1 and CDR2: SGDLS and YYNGEE. The CDR3 has 14 residues. The CDR3 nucleotides read TGTGCCAGCAGCCGCGGGGGACCCGAAAACATTCAGTACTTC. Protein: CASSRGGPENIQYF.

The sample holds a few counts of this clonotype. The chain employs TRBV18 and TRBJ2-4, with a weak D call TRBD1 (5 bases). Trimming shortened V by 0 bases and J by 0 bases, and 12 bases separated the two germline ends. Per germline, CDR1 KGHSH and CDR2 LQKENI. The CDR3 is 17 amino acids. The CDR3 loop reads CASSPPGLLLAKNIQYF. The CDR3 DNA sequence: TGTGCCAGCTCACCACCGGGGCTACTACTAGCCAAAAACATTCAGTACTTC.

This chain links TRBV4-2 with TRBJ2-7; TRBD2 aligns across 7 bases. The V gene's germline CDR1 is LGHNA and CDR2 YNFKEQ. The CDR3 is 14 residues long. J lost 7 bases, V lost 2 bases, and 8 bases had no gene match. DNA of the CDR3: TGTGCCAGCAGCCAACCGGGACTATCCGGTGAGCAGTACTTC. Amino acid sequence: CASSQPGLSGEQYF.